Listed below are T cell receptor beta chains from one sample, sequenced in a study of CD8 T cells in Susac syndrome. A single record per CDR3 protein comes from TCRdb applying MiXCR to the immunoSEQ multiplex PCR reads. This sample has about 150,000 distinct CDR3 sequences; roughly nine tenths occur once, and the top ten carry around 0.079%. The sequenced sample consisted of CD4+ T cells from PBMCs. The source of these receptors is a human donor in good health. The CDR3 runs from the conserved cysteine through the conserved F or W. The order of the fields is CDR3 protein, CDR3 DNA, J gene, V gene, D gene, clone size. D genes are given only for firm matches. Not all rows give a size; the values are once, few, many and, for expanded clones, a class.

CASSPRQNTGELFF,TGTGCCAGCAGCCCTCGACAGAACACCGGGGAGCTGTTTTTT,TRBJ2-2,TRBV3-1,-,-
CASSTTRDSLTERF,TGTGCCAGTAGTACAACCCGAGATTCCCTGACCGAGAGGTTC,TRBJ2-1,TRBV19,-,once
CAWNPGSYGYTF,TGTGCCTGGAACCCGGGCTCCTATGGCTACACCTTC,TRBJ1-2,TRBV30,-,-
CASSFSGTETQYF,TGCGCCAGCAGCTTTAGCGGGACCGAGACCCAGTACTTC,TRBJ2-5,TRBV5-1,TRBD2,-
CASRGTANTGELFF,TGTGCCAGTCGCGGGACAGCGAACACCGGGGAGCTGTTTTTT,TRBJ2-2,TRBV19,-,-
CSARDGRTSGYEQYF,TGCAGTGCTAGAGACGGCCGGACTAGCGGCTACGAGCAGTACTTC,TRBJ2-7,TRBV20-1,TRBD2,-
CASMRPYEQYF,TGTGCCAGCATGCGGCCCTACGAGCAGTACTTC,TRBJ2-7,TRBV28,-,-
CASRYSLNTEAFF,TGTGCCAGTAGGTACAGCCTGAACACTGAAGCTTTCTTT,TRBJ1-1,TRBV19,-,-
CASRPAGLRTDTQYF,TGTGCCAGCAGACCGGCGGGGCTTCGCACAGATACGCAGTATTTT,TRBJ2-3,TRBV12-3/TRBV12-4,-,-
CASSLGFETQYF,TGTGCCAGCAGCTTAGGTTTCGAGACCCAGTACTTC,TRBJ2-5,TRBV7-6,-,-
CASSRPGRGQETQYF,TGTGCCAGCAGTCGCCCGGGTCGCGGACAAGAGACCCAGTACTTC,TRBJ2-5,TRBV6-5,-,once
CASSVGTAFTEAFF,TGTGCCAGCAGCGTAGGGACAGCTTTCACTGAAGCTTTCTTT,TRBJ1-1,TRBV9,-,-
CASSPHRGANEKLFF,TGTGCCAGCAGTCCACACAGGGGGGCTAATGAAAAACTGTTTTTT,TRBJ1-4,TRBV25-1,TRBD1,-
CASTPGGLLQTQYF,TGTGCCAGCACCCCGGGGGGGTTGTTGCAGACCCAGTACTTC,TRBJ2-5,TRBV7-2,TRBD2,-
CASSWGLAGNTGELFF,TGCGCCAGCAGCTGGGGACTAGCGGGGAACACCGGGGAGCTGTTTTTT,TRBJ2-2,TRBV5-1,TRBD2,-
CSVDKTMNTEAFF,TGCAGCGTTGATAAGACCATGAACACTGAAGCTTTCTTT,TRBJ1-1,TRBV29-1,-,-
CASSPGQTSGGAGGTDTQYF,TGCGCCAGCAGCCCGGGCCAGACTAGCGGGGGAGCCGGGGGGACAGATACGCAGTATTTT,TRBJ2-3,TRBV5-1,TRBD2,once
CASRVTGAGSEKLFF,TGTGCCAGCAGGGTCACAGGGGCGGGCAGTGAAAAACTGTTTTTT,TRBJ1-4,TRBV6-2/TRBV6-3,TRBD1,-
CASSARGPYEQYF,TGTGCCAGCAGTGCTAGGGGGCCCTACGAGCAGTACTTC,TRBJ2-7,TRBV28,TRBD1,-
CASSLAAGEYYGYTF,TGTGCCAGCAGCTTAGCGGCAGGGGAGTACTATGGCTACACCTTC,TRBJ1-2,TRBV11-2,-,-